This T cell receptor (beta chain) was found in a study of control samples from healthy donors and cancer patients (dated by TCRdb to about 2020). As to this clone: Its antigen is currently not known. Base qualities are missing; no much larger clone stands one base away.

The library relied on the immunoSEQ multiplex PCR assay. Entries here come from immuneACCESS through TCRdb and include only in-frame sequences with V and J called. Some clones fail to appear in such tables; in the studies checked, an unresolved V gene covers under half of the shortfall, and the cause of the remainder is unknown. The sample table holds 150,000 or so clones, of which 93% were seen once. Roughly 5.7% of the sample is held by the ten biggest clonotypes. From its cysteine to its phenylalanine, the CDR3 spans 16 amino acids. This entry keeps only the CDR3 DNA: 48 bases, framed from base 1. CDR1 and CDR2 are read off the germline V gene as LGHNA and YSLEER. V and J are truncated by 0 bases and 5 bases respectively, leaving an intervening sequence of 13 bases.

The sequence was obtained from a man between 18 and 35 years old in good health. The chain employs TRBV4-3 and TRBJ1-4; the D gene is unclear. Sequencing was carried out using blood. The nucleotide sequence reads TGCGCCAGCAGCCAAGACCTGGGTGGGATAAATGAAAAACTGTTTTTT. Translated, this is CASSQDLGGINEKLFF.